The sequence of this T cell receptor beta chain was determined in a study of T cell responses to AZD1222 COVID-19 vaccine. Study-wide results and limits: Within unmutated variant regions lay the reported targets of nearly half of spike-specific TCRs. Spike-specific TCR breadth and depth went up after people got two AZD1222 doses.

Second-dose timings of about 4 or about 12 weeks were pooled. A remark on this clone: Its antigen remains unknown.

Libraries were prepared by immunoSEQ multiplex PCR; TCRdb keeps only in-frame clonotypes and omits some of them. Of 40,000 or so clones in the sample, approximately 88% were seen once. The specimen comprised peripheral blood, sampled 28 days after the second AZD1222 dose. The sequence derives from an adult who received the AZD1222 COVID-19 vaccine.

The CDR3 nucleotides are TGTGCCAGCTCACCTGTTCGCGGGGGGGCCGTCGGGGAGCTGTTTTTT. Protein: CASSPVRGGAVGELFF. The rearrangement uses TRBV18 and TRBJ2-2, with TRBD2 matching 9 bases. The CDR3 is made up of 16 amino acids. The V and J ends lost 3 bases and 7 bases, in that order; junction bases with no gene match: 9. Germline CDR1 KGHSH, CDR2 LQKENI.